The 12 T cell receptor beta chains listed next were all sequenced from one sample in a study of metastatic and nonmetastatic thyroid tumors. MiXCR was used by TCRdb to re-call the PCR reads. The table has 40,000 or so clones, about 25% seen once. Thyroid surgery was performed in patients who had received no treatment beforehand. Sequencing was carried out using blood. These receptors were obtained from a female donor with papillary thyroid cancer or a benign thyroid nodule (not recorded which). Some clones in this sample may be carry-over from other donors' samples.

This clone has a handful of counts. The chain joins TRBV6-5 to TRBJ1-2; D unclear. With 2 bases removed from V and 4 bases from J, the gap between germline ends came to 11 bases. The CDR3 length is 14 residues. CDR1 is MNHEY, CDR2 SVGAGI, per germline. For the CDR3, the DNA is TGTGCCAGCAGTTACGGAGGGCAGCCCTATGGCTACACCTTC. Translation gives CASSYGGQPYGYTF.

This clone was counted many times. CDR3 nucleotide sequence: TGTGCCAGCAGTTTAAGTGAGGATGGCTACACCTTC. Protein product: CASSLSEDGYTF. The chain links TRBV28 to TRBJ1-2; D unclear. V lost 2 bases and J 6 bases, leaving 7 bases between the germline ends. Germline CDR1 reads MDHEN; CDR2 reads SYDVKM. The CDR3 sequence is 12 residues long.

CDR3 bases: TGCGCCAGCAGCCAAGCTCTAGCGGCCTATGAGCAGTTCTTC. Protein sequence: CASSQALAAYEQFF. The chain carries TRBV4-3 and TRBJ2-1; 7 positions agree with TRBD2. This CDR3 spans 14 amino acids. CDR1 LGHNA and CDR2 YSLEER come from the germline V gene. V was pared by 1 base and J by 8 bases, with 5 bases of the junction left unmatched.

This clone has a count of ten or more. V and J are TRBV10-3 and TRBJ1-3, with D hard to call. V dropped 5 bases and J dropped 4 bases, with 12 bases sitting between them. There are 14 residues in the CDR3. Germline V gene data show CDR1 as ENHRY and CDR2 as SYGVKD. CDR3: CAISNNPGGNTIYF. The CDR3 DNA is TGTGCCATCAGTAACAATCCCGGGGGAAACACCATATATTTT.

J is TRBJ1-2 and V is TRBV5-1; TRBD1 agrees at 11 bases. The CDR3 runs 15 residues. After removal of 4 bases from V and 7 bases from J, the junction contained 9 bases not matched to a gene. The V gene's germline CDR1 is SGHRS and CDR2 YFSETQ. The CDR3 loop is CASSLRTGGDFGYTF. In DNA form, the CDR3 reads TGCGCCAGCAGCCTACGGACAGGGGGCGATTTTGGCTACACCTTC.

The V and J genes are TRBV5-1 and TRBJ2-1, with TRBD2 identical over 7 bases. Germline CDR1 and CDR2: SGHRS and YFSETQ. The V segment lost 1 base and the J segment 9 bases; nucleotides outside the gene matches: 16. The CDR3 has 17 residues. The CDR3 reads CASSLLLRREPVFEQFF. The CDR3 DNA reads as TGCGCCAGCAGCTTGCTTCTTCGGCGGGAGCCCGTCTTTGAGCAGTTCTTC.

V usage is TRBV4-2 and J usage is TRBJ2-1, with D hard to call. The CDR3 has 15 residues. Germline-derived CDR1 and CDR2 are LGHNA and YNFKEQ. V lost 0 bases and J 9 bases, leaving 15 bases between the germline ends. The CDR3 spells CASSQEWQLPGEQFF. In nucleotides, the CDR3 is TGTGCCAGCAGCCAAGAGTGGCAACTCCCCGGTGAGCAGTTCTTC.

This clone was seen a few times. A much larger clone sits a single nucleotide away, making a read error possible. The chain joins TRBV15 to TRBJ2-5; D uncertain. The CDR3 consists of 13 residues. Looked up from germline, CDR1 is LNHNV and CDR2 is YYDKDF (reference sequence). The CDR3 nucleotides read TGTGCCACCAGCGGTCTCAGAACTCAGACCAAGTACTTC. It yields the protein CATSGLRTQTKYF.

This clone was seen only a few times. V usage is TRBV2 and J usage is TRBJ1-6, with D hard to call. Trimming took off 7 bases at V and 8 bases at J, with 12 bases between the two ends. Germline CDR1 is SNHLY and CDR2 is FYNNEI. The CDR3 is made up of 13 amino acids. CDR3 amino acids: CASTKTTDSPLHF. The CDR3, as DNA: TGTGCCAGCACTAAAACTACTGATTCACCCCTCCACTTT.

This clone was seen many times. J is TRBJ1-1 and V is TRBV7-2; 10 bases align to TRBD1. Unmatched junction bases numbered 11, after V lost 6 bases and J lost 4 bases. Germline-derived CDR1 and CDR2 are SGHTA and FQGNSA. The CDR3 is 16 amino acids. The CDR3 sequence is CASRATGTGVSTEAFF. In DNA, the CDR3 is TGTGCCAGCAGGGCTACTGGGACAGGGGTTAGCACTGAAGCTTTCTTT.

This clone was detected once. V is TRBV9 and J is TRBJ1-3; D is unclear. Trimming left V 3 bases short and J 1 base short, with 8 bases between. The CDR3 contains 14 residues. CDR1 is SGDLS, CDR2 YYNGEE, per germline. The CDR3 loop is CASSAATSGNTIYF. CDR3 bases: TGTGCCAGCAGCGCCGCTACTTCTGGAAACACCATATATTTT.

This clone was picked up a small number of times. Here the CDR3 DNA reads TGTGCCAGCAGTTACGACGTTACTTATTTACGGGCTAATTCACCCCTCCACTTT. Translation gives CASSYDVTYLRANSPLHF. The genes are TRBV6-4 and TRBJ1-6, with D unclear. This CDR3 has 18 residues. CDR1 and CDR2 from the germline V gene are MRHNA and SNTAGT. The V end was cut by 5 bases, the J end by 6 bases, with 23 bases between.